The present entry profiles one TCR beta chain with its context. Its antigen is as yet unknown. This record belongs to a study of T cell responses to AZD1222 COVID-19 vaccine. Second doses at about 4 or about 12 weeks were pooled. Losses at the gene ends were 0 bases for V and 6 bases for J; bases not matched to a gene: 9. The CDR3 sequence is 17 residues long. The germline V gene has CDR1 SGDLS and CDR2 YYNGEE. Notes on the study in general: AZD1222 recipients seropositive at baseline numbered only 5 to 7. It should be noted that donors were predominantly white British and more often female, and clonal diversity was possibly underestimated.

Generated by immunoSEQ multiplex PCR, the TCRdb table keeps only in-frame clones and is missing some. The sample contains approximately 150,000 clones, about nine tenths of which appear only once. This sample comprised peripheral blood, obtained 28 days after the second AZD1222 dose. The chain uses TRBV9 and TRBJ2-1, with 10 bases aligning to TRBD1. This receptor was identified in an adult who received the AZD1222 COVID-19 vaccine. This CDR3 reads CASSVAFGTGARNEQFF. CDR3 bases: TGTGCCAGCAGCGTAGCCTTTGGGACAGGGGCGCGCAATGAGCAGTTCTTC. Filled out from reference TRBV9 and TRBJ2-1, the complete variable domain reads DSGVTQTPKHLITATGQRVTLRCSPRSGDLSVYWYQQSLDQGLQFLIQYYNGEERAKGNILERFSAQQFPDLHSELNLSSLELGDSALYFCASSVAFGTGARNEQFFGPGTRLTVL.